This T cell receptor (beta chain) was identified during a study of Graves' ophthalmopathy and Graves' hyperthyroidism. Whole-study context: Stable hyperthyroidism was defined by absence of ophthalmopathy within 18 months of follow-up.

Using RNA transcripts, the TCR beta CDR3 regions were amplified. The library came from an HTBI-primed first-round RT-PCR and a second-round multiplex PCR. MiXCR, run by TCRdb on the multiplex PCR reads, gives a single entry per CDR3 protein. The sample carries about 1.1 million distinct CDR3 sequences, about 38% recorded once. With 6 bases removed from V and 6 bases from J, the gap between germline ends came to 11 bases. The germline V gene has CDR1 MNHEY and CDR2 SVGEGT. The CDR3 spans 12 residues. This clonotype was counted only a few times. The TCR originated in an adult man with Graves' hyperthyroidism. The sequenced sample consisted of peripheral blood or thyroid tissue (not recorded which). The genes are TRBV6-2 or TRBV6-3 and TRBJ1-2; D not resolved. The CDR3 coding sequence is TGTGCCAGCAGACGGACGGCAGATGGCTACACCTTC. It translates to CASRRTADGYTF.